The source of this T cell receptor beta chain is a study of T cells in Graves' hyperthyroidism and ophthalmopathy (dated by TCRdb to the late 2010s). For context, the study as a whole: To identify TCR V-J signatures that set the groups apart, the researchers used a discovery cohort of 90 to 100 patients, made up of around 40 with Graves' ophthalmopathy and some 58 with stable Graves' hyperthyroidism. Prospective prediction of ophthalmopathy was tested in an independent validation cohort of 18 to 20 hyperthyroidism patients and around 16 patients who later progressed to ophthalmopathy. The 75 to 100 discovery patients were randomly split 7:3 into training and test sets. In several Graves' hyperthyroidism patients, the study also compared T-cell repertoires from thyroid tissue with T-cell repertoires from blood. Once sampling was done, hyperthyroidism patients were given methimazole at a starting dose of 30 mg daily, whereas ophthalmopathy patients were given high-dose intravenous methylprednisolone. The paper reports TCR Vbeta CDR3 sequencing of roughly 140 peripheral blood samples: fewer than 50 ophthalmopathy, roughly 74 hyperthyroidism and about 17 progressor patients. The research as a whole found: Sample size was not statistically predetermined, and blinding of investigators to group allocation was not performed. Blood samples also contained most of the expanded thyroid clonotypes (frequency above 0.001), which suggests that blood repertoires may reflect thyroid immune responses. A 13 V-J signature model separated ophthalmopathy from stable hyperthyroidism, with 87.88% sensitivity and approximately 81% specificity in cross-validation and 80%/75% in testing. During validation, the model predicted progression to ophthalmopathy a median of roughly 7.1 months ahead of onset, with 70.59% sensitivity and roughly 75% specificity.

The TCR beta CDR3 regions were amplified from the RNA transcripts. A first-round RT-PCR of the TCR CDR3 used the HTBI primer set with the Qiagen OneStep RT-PCR kit. A second multiplex PCR round built the libraries, followed by size selection and purification. Libraries were sequenced paired-end with 100 bp reads on an Illumina HiSeq2000. Per the authors' processing: SOAPnuke was used to process the raw data, with reads discarded if the reads contained adapters or uncalled bases, had a mean Phred below 15, or lacked an exact constant-primer or identifier match. High-quality paired reads were merged with COPE v1.2.5, and unique nucleotide sequences were defined as clonotypes. MiTCR v1.1 was used to align the clonotypes against IMGT TRBV, TRBD and TRBJ reference segments. Analysis was restricted to V-J combinations with a frequency above 0.0001, which covered roughly 99% of repertoires. The TCS score was defined as the ratio of F50 (clonal expansion) to E x V (chaos), calculated using BLOSUM62-based TCRdist between CDR3 peptides within each V-J. Welch's t-statistics and random forest reduced approximately 520 V-J features to 13, which were used in a naive Bayes classifier (R e1071). Thyroid-blood repertoire similarity was quantified with the Morisita-Horn index. TCRdb handled the public reads itself, with Q25 trimming in fastp and clone calling in MiXCR, and kept productive beta chains. Every CDR3 protein is listed once, alongside the most common genes and DNA of its rows. TCRdb assigned the V and J calls; the authors' analysis was not used. Counted in this sample were 500,000 to 800,000 distinct CDR3 sequences; just under 45% of them appeared once. In total, the top ten clones hold less than 9% of the sample.

Comments on this clonotype: Its antigen is not yet known. The input lacks base qualities; no much larger clone sits a single base away.

Including the terminal cysteine and phenylalanine, the CDR3 comprises 14 residues. Only CDR3 DNA is held: 42 bases, read in frame from base 1. In the germline V gene, CDR1 corresponds to MGHDK and CDR2 to SYGVNS. Here V drops 8 bases and J drops 7 bases, and the junction holds 6 bases not matched to any gene. Exclusion was applied to patients with uncontrolled infections, other autoimmune diseases, pregnancy or lactation. Diagnoses were established on the basis of clinical symptoms, serum thyroxine and TRAb, thyroid ultrasound, and orbital computed tomography. Total RNA was extracted using Trizol reagent, and RNA quality was assessed on an Agilent 2100 Bioanalyzer.

Sequencing used peripheral blood or thyroid tissue (not recorded which). The chain links TRBV25-1 with TRBJ1-6; 9 central nucleotides agree with TRBD1. This receptor was identified in an adult man with Graves' disease, either hyperthyroidism or ophthalmopathy (not recorded which). The sequenced DNA: TGTGCCAGCCCTCCGGGGACAGGGAATTCACCCCTCCACTTT. This codes for CASPPGTGNSPLHF.